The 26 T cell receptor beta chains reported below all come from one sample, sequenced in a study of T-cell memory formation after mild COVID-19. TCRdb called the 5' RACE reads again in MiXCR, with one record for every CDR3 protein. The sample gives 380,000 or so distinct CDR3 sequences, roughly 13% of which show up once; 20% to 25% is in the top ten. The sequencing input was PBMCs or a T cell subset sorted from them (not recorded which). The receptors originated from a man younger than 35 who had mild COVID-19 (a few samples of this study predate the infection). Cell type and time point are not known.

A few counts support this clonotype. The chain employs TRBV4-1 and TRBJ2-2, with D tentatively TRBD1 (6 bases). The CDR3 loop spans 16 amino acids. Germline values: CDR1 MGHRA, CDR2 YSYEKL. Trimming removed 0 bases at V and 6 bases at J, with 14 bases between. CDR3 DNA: TGCGCCAGCAGCCAAGAGGTTGGCAGGGGCGCCGGGGAGCTGTTTTTT. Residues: CASSQEVGRGAGELFF.

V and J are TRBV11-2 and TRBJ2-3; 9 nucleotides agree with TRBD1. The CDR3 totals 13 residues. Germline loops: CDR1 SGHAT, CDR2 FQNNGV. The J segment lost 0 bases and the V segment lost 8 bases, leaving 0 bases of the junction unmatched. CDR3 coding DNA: TGTGCCAGCGACAGGGGGAGCACAGATACGCAGTATTTT. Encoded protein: CASDRGSTDTQYF.

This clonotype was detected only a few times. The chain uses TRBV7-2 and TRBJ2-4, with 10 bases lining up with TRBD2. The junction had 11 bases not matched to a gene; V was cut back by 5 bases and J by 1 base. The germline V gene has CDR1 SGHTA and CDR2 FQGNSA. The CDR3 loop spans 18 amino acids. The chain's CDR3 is CASSPVAGGGVAKNIQYF. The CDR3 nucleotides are TGTGCCAGCAGCCCCGTAGCGGGGGGCGGGGTGGCCAAAAACATTCAGTACTTC.

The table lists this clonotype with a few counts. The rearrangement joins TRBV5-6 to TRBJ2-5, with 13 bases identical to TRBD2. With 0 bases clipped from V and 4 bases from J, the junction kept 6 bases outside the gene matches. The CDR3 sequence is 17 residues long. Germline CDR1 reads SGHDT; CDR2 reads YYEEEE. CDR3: CASSLVTSGGAGETQYF. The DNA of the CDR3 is TGTGCCAGCAGCTTGGTCACTAGCGGGGGGGCTGGAGAGACCCAGTACTTC.

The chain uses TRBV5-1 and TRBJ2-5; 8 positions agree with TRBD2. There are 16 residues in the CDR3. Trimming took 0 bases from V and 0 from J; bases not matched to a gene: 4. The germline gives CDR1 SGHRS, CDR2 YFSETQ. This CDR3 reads CASSLDPAGDQETQYF. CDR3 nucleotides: TGCGCCAGCAGCTTGGATCCAGCGGGGGACCAAGAGACCCAGTACTTC.

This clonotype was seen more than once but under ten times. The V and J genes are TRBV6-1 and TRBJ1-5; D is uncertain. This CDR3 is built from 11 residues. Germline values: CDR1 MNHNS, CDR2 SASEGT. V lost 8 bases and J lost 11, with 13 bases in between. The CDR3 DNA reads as TGTGCCAGCCACGAGGAGACGACCCAGCATTTT. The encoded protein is CASHEETTQHF.

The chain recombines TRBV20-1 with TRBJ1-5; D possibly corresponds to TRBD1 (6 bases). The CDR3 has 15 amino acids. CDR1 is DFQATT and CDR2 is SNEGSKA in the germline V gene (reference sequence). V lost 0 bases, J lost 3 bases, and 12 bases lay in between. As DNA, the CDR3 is TGCAGTGCTAGAGATAGGGGGACGAACAATCAGCCCCAGCATTTT. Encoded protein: CSARDRGTNNQPQHF.

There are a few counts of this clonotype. This CDR3 is CASSYSTGAAANEKLFF. The DNA for the CDR3 is TGTGCCAGCAGTTACTCGACAGGGGCGGCGGCTAATGAAAAACTGTTTTTT. The V gene is TRBV27, the J gene TRBJ1-4; TRBD1 matches 8 bases. This CDR3 is built from 17 residues. The germline CDR1 and CDR2 sequences are MNHEY and SMNVEV (reference sequence). V trimming: 4 bases; J trimming: 3 bases; junction bases outside the gene matches: 10.

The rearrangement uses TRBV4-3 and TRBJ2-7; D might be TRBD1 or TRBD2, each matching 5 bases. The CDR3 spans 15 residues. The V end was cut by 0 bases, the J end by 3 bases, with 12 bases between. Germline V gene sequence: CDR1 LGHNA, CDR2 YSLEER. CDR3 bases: TGCGCCAGCAGCCAAGATGTTGTGGGGGTCTACGAGCAGTACTTC. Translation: CASSQDVVGVYEQYF.

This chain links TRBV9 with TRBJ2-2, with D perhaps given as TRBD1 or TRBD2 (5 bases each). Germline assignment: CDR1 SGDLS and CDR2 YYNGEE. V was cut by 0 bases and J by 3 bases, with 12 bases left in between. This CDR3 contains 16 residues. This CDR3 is CASSVDVRGDTGELFF. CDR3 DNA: TGTGCCAGCAGCGTAGATGTTCGGGGCGACACCGGGGAGCTGTTTTTT.

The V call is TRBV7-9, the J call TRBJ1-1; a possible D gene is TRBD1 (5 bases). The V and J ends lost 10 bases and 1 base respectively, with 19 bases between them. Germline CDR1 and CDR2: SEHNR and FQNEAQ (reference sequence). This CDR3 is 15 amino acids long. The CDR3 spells CATRVSGGQNTEAFF. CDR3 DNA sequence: TGTGCCACTCGGGTGTCGGGGGGTCAGAACACTGAAGCTTTCTTT.

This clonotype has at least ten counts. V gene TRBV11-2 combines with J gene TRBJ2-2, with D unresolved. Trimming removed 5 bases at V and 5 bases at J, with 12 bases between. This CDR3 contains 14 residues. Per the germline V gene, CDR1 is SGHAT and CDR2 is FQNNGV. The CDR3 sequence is CASSPQGGTGELFF. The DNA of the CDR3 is TGTGCCAGCAGCCCTCAAGGTGGGACCGGGGAGCTGTTTTTT.

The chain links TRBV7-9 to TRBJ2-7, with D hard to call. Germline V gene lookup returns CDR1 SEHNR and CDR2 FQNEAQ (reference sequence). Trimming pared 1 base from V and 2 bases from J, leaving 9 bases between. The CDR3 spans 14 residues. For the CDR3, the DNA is TGTGCCAGCAGCTTAGAACAGACGACCTACGAGCAGTACGTC. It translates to CASSLEQTTYEQYV.

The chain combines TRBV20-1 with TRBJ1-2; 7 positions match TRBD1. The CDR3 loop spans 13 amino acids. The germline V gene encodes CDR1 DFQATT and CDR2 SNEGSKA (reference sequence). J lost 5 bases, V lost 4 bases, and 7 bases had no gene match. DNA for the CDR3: TGCAGTGCTACTCGACAGGGAATATATGGCTACACCTTC. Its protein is CSATRQGIYGYTF.

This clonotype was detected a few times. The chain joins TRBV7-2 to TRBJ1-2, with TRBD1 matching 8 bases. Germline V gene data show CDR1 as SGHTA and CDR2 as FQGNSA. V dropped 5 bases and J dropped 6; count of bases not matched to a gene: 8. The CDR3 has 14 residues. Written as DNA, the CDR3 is TGTGCCAGCAGCGACCCAGGGGGCGGGAATGGCTACACCTTC. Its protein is CASSDPGGGNGYTF.

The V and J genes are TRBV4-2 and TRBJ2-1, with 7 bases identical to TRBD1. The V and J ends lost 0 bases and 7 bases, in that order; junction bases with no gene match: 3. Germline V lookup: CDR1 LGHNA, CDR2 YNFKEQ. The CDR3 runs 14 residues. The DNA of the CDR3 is TGTGCCAGCAGCCAAGATGACAGGGAAAATGAGCAGTTCTTC. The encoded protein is CASSQDDRENEQFF.

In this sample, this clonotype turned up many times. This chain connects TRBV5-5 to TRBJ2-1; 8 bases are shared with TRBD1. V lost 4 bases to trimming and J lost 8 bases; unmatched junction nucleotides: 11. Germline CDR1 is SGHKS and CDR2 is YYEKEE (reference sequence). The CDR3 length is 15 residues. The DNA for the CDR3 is TGTGCCAGCAGCGCGATACGAGGACAGGGCGATGAGCAGTTCTTC. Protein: CASSAIRGQGDEQFF.

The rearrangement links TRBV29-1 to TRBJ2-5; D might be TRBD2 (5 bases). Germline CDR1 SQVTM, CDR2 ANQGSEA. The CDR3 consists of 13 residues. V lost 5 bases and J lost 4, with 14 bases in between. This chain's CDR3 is CSVPSPRGETQYF. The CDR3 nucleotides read TGCAGCGTTCCCTCCCCTCGGGGAGAGACCCAGTACTTC.

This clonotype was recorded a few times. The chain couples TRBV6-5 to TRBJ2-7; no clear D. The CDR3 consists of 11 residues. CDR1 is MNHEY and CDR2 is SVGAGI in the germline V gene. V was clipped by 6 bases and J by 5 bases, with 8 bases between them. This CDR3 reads CASSYRDEQYF. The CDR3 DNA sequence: TGTGCCAGCAGCTACCGCGACGAGCAGTACTTC.

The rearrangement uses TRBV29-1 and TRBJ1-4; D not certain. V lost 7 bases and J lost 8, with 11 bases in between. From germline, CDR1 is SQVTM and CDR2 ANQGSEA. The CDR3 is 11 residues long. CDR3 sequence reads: CSALGPEKLFF. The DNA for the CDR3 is TGCAGCGCCTTAGGGCCCGAAAAACTGTTTTTT.

The DNA for the CDR3 is TGTGCCAGCTCACCACCTGCTAGCGGGGGGGCCACAGATACGCAGTATTTT. Its protein product is CASSPPASGGATDTQYF. This sequence joins TRBV18 and TRBJ2-3, with 12 bases identical to TRBD2. V gave up 0 bases and J gave up 2 bases; unmatched junction bases: 3. This CDR3 is 17 amino acids long. The germline V gene encodes CDR1 KGHSH and CDR2 LQKENI.

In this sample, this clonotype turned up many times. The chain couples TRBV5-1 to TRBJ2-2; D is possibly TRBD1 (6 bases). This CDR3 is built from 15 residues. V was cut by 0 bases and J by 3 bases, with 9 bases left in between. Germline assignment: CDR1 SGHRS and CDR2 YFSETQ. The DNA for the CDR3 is TGCGCCAGCAGCTTGGTTTCAGGGGACACCGGGGAGCTGTTTTTT. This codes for CASSLVSGDTGELFF.

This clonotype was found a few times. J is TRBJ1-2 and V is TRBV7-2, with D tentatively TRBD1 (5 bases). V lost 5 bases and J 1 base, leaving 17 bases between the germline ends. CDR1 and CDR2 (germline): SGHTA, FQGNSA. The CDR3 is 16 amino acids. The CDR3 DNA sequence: TGTGCCAGCAGCCCCTCGGGGGGTGAGATTAACTATGGCTACACCTTC. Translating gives CASSPSGGEINYGYTF.

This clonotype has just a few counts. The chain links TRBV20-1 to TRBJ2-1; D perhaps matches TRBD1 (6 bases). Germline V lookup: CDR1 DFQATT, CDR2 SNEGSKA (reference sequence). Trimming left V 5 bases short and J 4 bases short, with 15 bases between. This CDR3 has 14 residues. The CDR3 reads CSAQDSSLYNEQFF. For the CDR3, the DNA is TGCAGTGCTCAGGACAGTTCGTTATACAATGAGCAGTTCTTC.

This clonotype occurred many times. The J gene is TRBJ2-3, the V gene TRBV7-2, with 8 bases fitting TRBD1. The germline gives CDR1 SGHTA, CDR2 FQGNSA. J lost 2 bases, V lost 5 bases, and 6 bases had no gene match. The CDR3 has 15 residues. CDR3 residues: CASSARTGFTDTQYF. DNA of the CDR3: TGTGCCAGCAGCGCCCGGACAGGGTTCACAGATACGCAGTATTTT.

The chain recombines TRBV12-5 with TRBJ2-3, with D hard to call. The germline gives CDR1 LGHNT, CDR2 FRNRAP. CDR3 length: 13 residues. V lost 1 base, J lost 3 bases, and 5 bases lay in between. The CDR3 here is CASGLGRTDTQYF. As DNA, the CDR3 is TGTGCTAGTGGTTTGGGGCGGACAGATACGCAGTATTTT.